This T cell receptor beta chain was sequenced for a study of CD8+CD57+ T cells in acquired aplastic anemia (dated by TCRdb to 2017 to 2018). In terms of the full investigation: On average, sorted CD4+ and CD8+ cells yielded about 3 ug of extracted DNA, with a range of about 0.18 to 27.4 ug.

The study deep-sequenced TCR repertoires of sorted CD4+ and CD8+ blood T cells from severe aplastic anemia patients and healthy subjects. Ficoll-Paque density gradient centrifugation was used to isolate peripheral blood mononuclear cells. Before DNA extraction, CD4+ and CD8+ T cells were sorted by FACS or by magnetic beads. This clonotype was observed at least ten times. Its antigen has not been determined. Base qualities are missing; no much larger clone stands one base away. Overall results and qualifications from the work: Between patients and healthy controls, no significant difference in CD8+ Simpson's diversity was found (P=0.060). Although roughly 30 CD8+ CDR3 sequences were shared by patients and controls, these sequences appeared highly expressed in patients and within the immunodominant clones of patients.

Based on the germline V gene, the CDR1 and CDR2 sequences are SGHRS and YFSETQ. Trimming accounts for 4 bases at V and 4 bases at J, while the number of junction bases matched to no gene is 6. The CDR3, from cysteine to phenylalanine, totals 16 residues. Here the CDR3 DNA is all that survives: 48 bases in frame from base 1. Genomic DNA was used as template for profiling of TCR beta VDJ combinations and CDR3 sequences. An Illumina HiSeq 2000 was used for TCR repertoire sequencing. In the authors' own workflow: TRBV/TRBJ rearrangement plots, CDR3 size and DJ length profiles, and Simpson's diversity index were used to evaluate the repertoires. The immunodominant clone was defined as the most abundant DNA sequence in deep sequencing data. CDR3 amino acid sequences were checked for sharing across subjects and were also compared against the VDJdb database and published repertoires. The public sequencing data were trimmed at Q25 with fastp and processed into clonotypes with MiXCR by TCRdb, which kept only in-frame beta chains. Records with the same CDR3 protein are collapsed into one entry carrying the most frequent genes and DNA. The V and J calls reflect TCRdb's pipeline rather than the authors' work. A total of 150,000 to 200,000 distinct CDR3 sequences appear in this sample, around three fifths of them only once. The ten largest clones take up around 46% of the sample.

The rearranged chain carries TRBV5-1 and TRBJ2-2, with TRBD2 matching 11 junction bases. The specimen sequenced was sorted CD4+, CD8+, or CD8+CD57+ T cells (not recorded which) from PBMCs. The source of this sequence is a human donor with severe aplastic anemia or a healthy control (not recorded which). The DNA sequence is TGCGCCAGCAGCAGTATCCTAGCGGGGGGCACCGGGGAGCTGTTTTTT. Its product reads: CASSSILAGGTGELFF. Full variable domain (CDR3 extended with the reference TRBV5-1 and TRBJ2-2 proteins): KAGVTQTPRYLIKTRGQQVTLSCSPISGHRSVSWYQQTPGQGLQFLFEYFSETQRNKGNFPGRFSGRQFSNSRSEMNVSTLELGDSALYLCASSSILAGGTGELFFGEGSRLTVL.